This T cell receptor beta chain was recovered during a study of early T cells in non-severe SARS-CoV-2 infection. In the library, individual cDNA molecules carried attached unique molecular identifiers. Each CDR3 protein is one row after TCRdb ran MiXCR on the 5' RACE reads. The sample comprises about 48,000 distinct CDR3 sequences, about 7.8% of which are singletons, and roughly 6% rests with the top ten. CDR3 size: 18 residues. Germline V CDR1 and CDR2: LGHDT, YNNKEL (reference sequence). Trimming removed 5 bases from V and 0 bases from J, with 17 bases in between. This clonotype was seen ten or more times.

The sample comprised whole blood. This TCR was sampled from an adult who was a healthcare worker with PCR-confirmed SARS-CoV-2 infection or an uninfected control (not recorded which). This sequence joins TRBV3-1 and TRBJ1-6; D not resolved. CDR3 loop: CASSKETFPSSYNSPLHF. CDR3 bases: TGTGCCAGCAGCAAGGAGACCTTCCCGAGCTCCTATAATTCACCCCTCCACTTT.